This T cell receptor beta chain stems from a study of T cell repertoires in aging, cancer and after chemotherapy. In regard to this clonotype: Its specificity is unknown.

Multiplex touch-down PCR with TRB-A/B primers amplified rearranged V-D-J TRB sequences. TCRdb used MiXCR to reprocess the multiplex PCR reads, holding one entry per CDR3 protein. The sample records some 8,000 distinct CDR3 sequences, approximately 35% being singletons. The germline V gene has CDR1 LNHDA and CDR2 SQIVND (reference sequence). CDR3 length: 12 residues. Deletions cut 6 bases from V and 9 bases from J, with 12 bases between. The template was genomic DNA from peripheral blood, not RNA. Overall study results and limits: Healthy donors lost TCR diversity with age mainly through richness, cancer patients through richness and evenness. The repertoire data cannot show anything about immunological memory following chemotherapy.

This clonotype originated in a human donor in good health. Sequences were obtained from blood. V gene TRBV19 combines with J gene TRBJ1-5; D is undetermined. The CDR3 here is CASRCSAGPQHF. The DNA for the CDR3 is TGTGCCAGTAGATGTTCAGCGGGGCCCCAGCATTTT.